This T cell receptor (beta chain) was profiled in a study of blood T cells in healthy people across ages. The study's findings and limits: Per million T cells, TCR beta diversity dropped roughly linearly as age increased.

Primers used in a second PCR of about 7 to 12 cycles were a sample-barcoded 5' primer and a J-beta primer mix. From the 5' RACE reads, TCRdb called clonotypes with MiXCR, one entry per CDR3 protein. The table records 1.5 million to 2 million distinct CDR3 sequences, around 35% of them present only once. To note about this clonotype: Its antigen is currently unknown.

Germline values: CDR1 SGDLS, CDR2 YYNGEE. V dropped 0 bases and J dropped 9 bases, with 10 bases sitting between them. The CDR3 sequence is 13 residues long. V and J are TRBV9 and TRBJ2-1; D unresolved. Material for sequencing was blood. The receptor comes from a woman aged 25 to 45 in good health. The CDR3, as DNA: TGTGCCAGCAGCGTAGGCGGAGAGTCTGAGCAGTTCTTC. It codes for CASSVGGESEQFF. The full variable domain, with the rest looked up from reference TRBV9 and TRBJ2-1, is DSGVTQTPKHLITATGQRVTLRCSPRSGDLSVYWYQQSLDQGLQFLIQYYNGEERAKGNILERFSAQQFPDLHSELNLSSLELGDSALYFCASSVGGESEQFFGPGTRLTVL.